This TCR beta chain was retrieved from a study of early T cells in non-severe SARS-CoV-2 infection. Across the study: Bulk RNA taken from unsorted whole blood was sequenced, leaving chains unpaired.

The CDR3 is made up of 12 amino acids. V shed 5 bases and J shed 6 bases, with 12 bases lying between them. Germline loops: CDR1 DFQATT, CDR2 SNEGSKA (reference sequence). TCRdb passed the 5' RACE reads through MiXCR, listing each CDR3 protein once. The sample lists roughly 83,000 distinct CDR3 sequences, about 10% occurring once. This clonotype was detected ten times or more. The source was whole blood, collected at baseline. The chain employs TRBV20-1 and TRBJ2-3; a possible D gene is TRBD1 (5 bases). The source of this sequence is an adult who was a healthcare worker with PCR-confirmed SARS-CoV-2 infection or an uninfected control (not recorded which). The CDR3 coding sequence is TGCAGTGCTTACAGACCAGGGGATACGCAGTATTTT. Amino acids: CSAYRPGDTQYF.